This T cell receptor beta chain is from a study of blood T cells in healthy people across ages. General observations from the study: Unknown donor CMV status possibly confounded expanded clonotype changes.

PCR was performed a second time for about 6 to 11 cycles using a sample-barcoded 5' primer and a J-beta primer mix. TCRdb fed the 5' RACE reads into MiXCR, producing one record per CDR3 protein. The data hold 500,000 to 600,000 distinct CDR3 sequences, with 25% to 30% observed a single time. Trimming left V 9 bases short and J 6 bases short, with 21 bases between. This CDR3 is built from 15 residues. Per the germline V gene, CDR1 is SGHTA and CDR2 is FQGTGA. Only a few counts were recorded for this clonotype. Its antigen is not known. The sample, around 9.9 milliliters of peripheral blood, was drawn from each donor.

This TCR derives from a woman aged 70-85 years in good health. The rearrangement uses TRBV7-3 and TRBJ2-1; tentatively, D is TRBD2 (5 bases). The sample consisted of blood. The CDR3: CARLLWRAPPNEQFF. The CDR3 DNA follows: TGTGCCAGACTTCTGTGGCGGGCCCCCCCCAATGAGCAGTTCTTC.